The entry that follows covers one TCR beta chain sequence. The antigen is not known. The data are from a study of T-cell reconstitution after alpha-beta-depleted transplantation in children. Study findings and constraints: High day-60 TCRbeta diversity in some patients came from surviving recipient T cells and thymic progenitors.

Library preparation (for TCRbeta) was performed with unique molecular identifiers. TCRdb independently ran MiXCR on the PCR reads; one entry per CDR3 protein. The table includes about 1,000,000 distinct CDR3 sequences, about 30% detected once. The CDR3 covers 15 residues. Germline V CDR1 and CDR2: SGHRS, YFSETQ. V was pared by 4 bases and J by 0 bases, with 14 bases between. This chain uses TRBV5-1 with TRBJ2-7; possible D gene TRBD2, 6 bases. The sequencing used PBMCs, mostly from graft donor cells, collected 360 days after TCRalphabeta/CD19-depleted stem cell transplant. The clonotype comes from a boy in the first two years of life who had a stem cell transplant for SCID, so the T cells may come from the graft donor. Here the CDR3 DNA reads TGCGCCAGCAGCCCCGACGGGGGATCCTCCTACGAGCAGTACTTC. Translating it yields CASSPDGGSSYEQYF.